This T cell receptor (beta chain) was captured by sequencing in a study of blood T cell repertoires in COVID-19. Whole-study context: From T cells, B-cell-depleted T cells, or PBMCs came the material, which was cDNA or gDNA.

The CDR3 sequence is 14 residues long. Per the germline V gene, CDR1 is SGHTA and CDR2 is FQGNSA. V lost 6 bases to trimming and J lost 11 bases; unmatched junction nucleotides: 14. TCRdb's copy holds only in-frame clones and misses some; the assay was immunoSEQ multiplex PCR. The sample lists some 90,000 clones, 80% to 90% occurring once. The gene calls are TRBV7-2 and TRBJ2-3, with 7 bases aligning to TRBD2. This sequence was found in a woman older than 75 with active COVID-19. The source material was peripheral blood. Here the CDR3 DNA reads TGTGCCAGCAGAATGACTAGCCCCAATACGGGGCAGTATTTT. Translating it yields CASRMTSPNTGQYF.